One sample yielded the 22 T cell receptor beta chains listed below, sequenced in a study of cytomegalovirus exposure and HLA in healthy donors. The PCR had 60 Vbeta and 13 Jbeta primers. The data were produced by immunoSEQ multiplex PCR, yet TCRdb's version contains in-frame clones alone and is incomplete. Of 140,000 to 150,000 clones listed, around 80% were seen once; the top ten hold roughly 9.7%. Input material: PBMCs. Receptor source: a woman aged 60-75 years in good health and CMV-seropositive.

This clone was seen a single time. This chain connects TRBV19 to TRBJ2-3; weak D call: TRBD2 (5 bases). Between the trimmed V and J ends, which lost 6 bases and 1 base, there was a span of 20 bases. Germline CDR1 is LNHDA and CDR2 is SQIVND (reference sequence). This CDR3 is 17 amino acids long. The CDR3 reads CASSPMVGEGGTDTQYF. DNA for the CDR3: TGTGCCAGTAGCCCAATGGTTGGAGAGGGCGGCACAGATACGCAGTATTTT.

The J gene is TRBJ1-2, the V gene TRBV6-5, with 10 bases aligning to TRBD1. Germline CDR1 is MNHEY and CDR2 is SVGAGI. Trimming took 6 bases from V and 2 from J; bases not matched to a gene: 6. There are 15 residues in the CDR3. The CDR3 DNA sequence: TGTGCCAGCAGCCCGGGACAGGGGAACAACTATGGCTACACCTTC. This translates into CASSPGQGNNYGYTF.

V usage is TRBV28 and J usage is TRBJ2-2, with D unresolved. Germline CDR1 and CDR2: MDHEN and SYDVKM. The CDR3 is made up of 14 amino acids. Trimming removed 2 bases from V and 4 bases from J, with 8 bases in between. The CDR3 protein is CASSLGSGTGELFF. CDR3 bases: TGTGCCAGCAGTTTAGGTTCAGGCACCGGGGAGCTGTTTTTT.

A few counts support this clone. Additional DNA sequences in this sample encode the identical CDR3. The chain carries TRBV19 and TRBJ2-1; 12 positions agree with TRBD2. Per germline, CDR1 LNHDA and CDR2 SQIVND (reference sequence). CDR3 length: 15 residues. V gave up 3 bases and J gave up 7 bases; unmatched junction bases: 4. The CDR3 DNA is TGTGCCAGTAGTATTGGGCTAGCGGGAGGGAATGAGCAGTTCTTC. Translated: CASSIGLAGGNEQFF.

Only a few counts were recorded for this clone. The chain joins TRBV7-2 to TRBJ2-3; 10 bases line up with TRBD2. The trim removed 4 bases at V and 4 bases at J, leaving 8 bases unmatched. The CDR3 is 16 residues long. Germline V lookup: CDR1 SGHTA, CDR2 FQGNSA. CDR3 sequence: CASSSRTSGAPDTQYF. The DNA of the CDR3 is TGTGCCAGCAGCTCGAGGACTAGCGGAGCCCCAGATACGCAGTATTTT.

The CDR3 DNA sequence: TGTGCCAGCAGCCAACTTCGCGGGGACAGGGGGAGGGATGAGCAGTTCTTC. This encodes CASSQLRGDRGRDEQFF. This chain links TRBV2 with TRBJ2-1, with TRBD1 identical over 11 bases. V was clipped by 6 bases and J by 8 bases; unmatched bases: 15. Germline V gene sequence: CDR1 SNHLY, CDR2 FYNNEI. This CDR3 spans 17 amino acids.

The chain employs TRBV15 and TRBJ2-1; 7 bases match TRBD2. This CDR3 has 16 amino acids. Germline CDR1 reads LNHNV; CDR2 reads YYDKDF (reference sequence). V shed 4 bases and J 0 bases; nucleotides not matched to a gene: 6. The DNA for the CDR3 is TGTGCCACCAGCATCGGCCGGACTAGCTCCTACAATGAGCAGTTCTTC. The encoded protein is CATSIGRTSSYNEQFF.

The chain recombines TRBV2 with TRBJ1-3; tentatively, D is TRBD1 (5 bases). The CDR3 has 15 residues. The germline gives CDR1 SNHLY, CDR2 FYNNEI. The V and J ends lost 6 bases and 7 bases respectively, with 19 bases between them. DNA for the CDR3: TGTGCCAGCAGGGTGGGGACTGTCTTAAGGAACACCATATATTTT. Protein product: CASRVGTVLRNTIYF.

The chain combines TRBV18 with TRBJ1-2; D perhaps matches TRBD1 (6 bases). V dropped 5 bases and J dropped 7 bases, with 8 bases sitting between them. The CDR3 sequence is 11 residues long. Germline CDR1 reads KGHSH; CDR2 reads LQKENI. The CDR3 is CASSSRGGYTF. CDR3 bases: TGTGCCAGCTCATCCAGGGGTGGCTACACCTTC.

This rearrangement joins TRBV29-1 to TRBJ2-1, with 12 bases aligning to TRBD2. Trimming cost V 3 bases and J 4 bases; bases outside gene matches: 13. The CDR3 extends over 18 amino acids. Germline V gene sequence: CDR1 SQVTM, CDR2 ANQGSEA. The CDR3 spells CSVDGQTGLAGLYNEQFF. CDR3 sequence (DNA): TGCAGCGTTGACGGTCAGACCGGACTAGCGGGGTTGTACAATGAGCAGTTCTTC.

The chain joins TRBV7-8 to TRBJ2-2; tentatively, D is TRBD1 (6 bases). The CDR3 has 15 residues. Trimming stripped 5 bases from V and 5 bases from J, with 15 bases between. CDR1 and CDR2 (germline): SGHVS, FQNEAQ. CDR3 in amino acids: CASSPPGHLTGELFF. For the CDR3, the DNA is TGTGCCAGCAGCCCCCCGGGACACCTGACCGGGGAGCTGTTTTTT.

The chain carries TRBV25-1 and TRBJ2-3, with a possible D match to TRBD1 (6 bases). This CDR3 has 13 amino acids. Trimming removed 8 bases from V and 2 bases from J, with 11 bases in between. Germline CDR1 reads MGHDK; CDR2 reads SYGVNS. The CDR3 here is CASWDTYTDTQYF. In DNA form, the CDR3 reads TGTGCCAGCTGGGACACCTACACAGATACGCAGTATTTT. Variable domain in full (rest from reference TRBV25-1 and TRBJ2-3): EADIYQTPRYLVIGTGKKITLECSQTMGHDKMYWYQQDPGMELHLIHYSYGVNSTEKGDLSSESTVSRIRTEHFPLTLESARPSHTSQYLCASWDTYTDTQYFGPGTRLTVL.

This clone was observed a few times. The J gene is TRBJ1-2, the V gene TRBV6-5; 7 nucleotides match TRBD1. Germline values: CDR1 MNHEY, CDR2 SVGAGI. The junction had 7 bases not matched to a gene; V was cut back by 2 bases and J by 4 bases. CDR3 length equals 15 residues. The CDR3 DNA reads TGTGCCAGCAGTTACCTAGACAGGGCACCCTATGGCTACACCTTC. It yields the protein CASSYLDRAPYGYTF.

The gene calls are TRBV7-8 and TRBJ1-1, with TRBD1 identical over 9 bases. V dropped 6 bases and J dropped 1; count of bases not matched to a gene: 12. This CDR3 contains 17 residues. Germline V gives CDR1 SGHVS, CDR2 FQNEAQ. In nucleotides, the CDR3 is TGTGCCAGCAGTACTTTATACAGGGGGCGCCGGAACACTGAAGCTTTCTTT. Translated, it gives CASSTLYRGRRNTEAFF.

V usage is TRBV7-8 and J usage is TRBJ2-5; no clear D. Germline V lookup: CDR1 SGHVS, CDR2 FQNEAQ. Trimming shortened V by 1 base and J by 1 base, and 4 bases separated the two germline ends. This CDR3 is 13 amino acids long. The CDR3: CASSLVLQETQYF. The CDR3 DNA follows: TGTGCCAGCAGCTTAGTTCTCCAAGAGACCCAGTACTTC.

The V and J genes are TRBV25-1 and TRBJ2-1; 9 bases align to TRBD2. The germline V gene encodes CDR1 MGHDK and CDR2 SYGVNS. The CDR3 covers 17 residues. V lost 6 bases, J lost 0 bases, and 9 bases stayed unmatched. The CDR3 DNA reads as TGTGCCAGCAGCGATCCATTGCGGGGGGGCTCCTACAATGAGCAGTTCTTC. This translates into CASSDPLRGGSYNEQFF. The full variable domain, in which reference TRBV25-1 and TRBJ2-1 provide the parts outside the CDR3, is EADIYQTPRYLVIGTGKKITLECSQTMGHDKMYWYQQDPGMELHLIHYSYGVNSTEKGDLSSESTVSRIRTEHFPLTLESARPSHTSQYLCASSDPLRGGSYNEQFFGPGTRLTVL.

The J gene is TRBJ1-2, the V gene TRBV4-3, with D maybe TRBD1 (5 bases). Germline CDR1 and CDR2: LGHNA and YSLEER. V lost 0 bases and J lost 8, with 10 bases in between. The CDR3 spans 13 residues. CDR3 region: CASSQERGLGYTF. For the CDR3, the DNA is TGCGCCAGCAGCCAAGAACGGGGGTTAGGCTACACCTTC.

The genes are TRBV30 and TRBJ1-6, with D possibly matching TRBD1 (5 bases). CDR1 and CDR2 (germline): GTSNPN, SVGIG (reference sequence). V lost 0 bases to trimming and J lost 7 bases, with 10 bases between them. CDR3 length: 14 amino acids. The CDR3 nucleotides are TGTGCCTGGAGTGTAATAGGGGCAAATTCACCCCTCCACTTT. This codes for CAWSVIGANSPLHF.

Details on this clone: The sample contains more than one DNA sequence encoding this CDR3. The genes are TRBV5-1 and TRBJ2-5, with TRBD2 matching 12 bases. The CDR3 is 15 amino acids. The germline V gene encodes CDR1 SGHRS and CDR2 YFSETQ. With 2 bases clipped from V and 5 bases from J, the junction kept 4 bases outside the gene matches. The CDR3 sequence is CASSLGLAGRETQYF. DNA of the CDR3: TGCGCCAGCAGCTTAGGACTAGCGGGAAGGGAGACCCAGTACTTC.

This CDR3 is CASSQAEDRGYGNQPQHF. CDR3 in DNA: TGCGCCAGCAGCCAAGCGGAGGACAGGGGGTATGGCAATCAGCCCCAGCATTTT. The chain is built from TRBV4-1 and TRBJ1-5, with 10 bases that match TRBD1. Trimming at V came to 1 base and at J to 2 bases, leaving 8 bases not matched to a gene. Germline V gene sequence: CDR1 MGHRA, CDR2 YSYEKL. The CDR3 totals 18 residues.

This clone was recorded only once. The chain couples TRBV9 to TRBJ1-1; D might be TRBD1 (5 bases). V was shortened by 0 bases and J by 4 bases, with 13 bases between the two germline ends. The CDR3 contains 15 residues. CDR1 is SGDLS, CDR2 YYNGEE, per germline. This chain's CDR3 is CASSVEGRVVTEAFF. CDR3 coding DNA: TGTGCCAGCAGCGTAGAGGGCAGGGTGGTCACTGAAGCTTTCTTT.

The rearrangement joins TRBV6-1 to TRBJ2-7, with 7 bases matching TRBD1. The CDR3 sequence is 13 residues long. Trimming took 6 bases from V and 3 from J; bases not matched to a gene: 5. Germline V gene sequence: CDR1 MNHNS, CDR2 SASEGT. The CDR3 sequence is CASRRTGFYEQYF. The DNA of the CDR3 is TGTGCCAGCAGAAGGACAGGATTCTACGAGCAGTACTTC.